The 30 T cell receptor beta chains reported below all come from one sample, sequenced in a study of monozygotic twins with inflammatory bowel disease. TCRdb reanalyzed the 5' RACE reads, giving one entry per CDR3 protein sequence and no DNA. Its table records around 410,000 distinct CDR3 sequences. The sequencing input was blood. Source of these receptors: a human donor with ulcerative colitis or Crohn's disease, or a healthy co-twin of an affected twin (not recorded which).

The J gene is TRBJ2-1, the V gene TRBV19; without DNA, the TCRdb call of TRBD2 cannot be checked. The germline V gene encodes CDR1 LNHDA and CDR2 SQIVND (reference sequence). This CDR3 has 16 residues. The CDR3 sequence: CASSISGAVVNNEQLF.

The rearrangement joins TRBV2 to TRBJ2-5; the TCRdb call, TRBD2, lacks DNA for checking. This CDR3 has 13 residues. Germline V gene lookup returns CDR1 SNHLY and CDR2 FYNNEI. CDR3 amino acids: CASRTSGQETQYF.

J is TRBJ2-3 and V is TRBV7-2. The CDR3 sequence is 12 residues long. The V gene's germline CDR1 is SGHTA and CDR2 FQGNSA. The CDR3 region is CASSLQSDTQYF. Together with reference TRBV7-2 and TRBJ2-3, the CDR3 gives the full variable domain: GAGVSQSPSNKVTEKGKDVELRCDPISGHTALYWYRQSLGQGLEFLIYFQGNSAPDKSGLPSDRFSAERTGGSVSTLTIQRTQQEDSAVYLCASSLQSDTQYFGPGTRLTVL.

The gene calls are TRBV20-1 and TRBJ1-2; checking the TCRdb D call of TRBD1 is not possible without DNA. The germline CDR1 and CDR2 sequences are DFQATT and SNEGSKA (reference sequence). The CDR3 sequence is 15 residues long. CDR3 region: CSARPLQMTRYGYTF.

V is TRBV5-5 and J is TRBJ1-2; the D gene TCRdb calls, TRBD1, cannot be checked with no DNA. The CDR3 extends over 16 amino acids. The germline V gene encodes CDR1 SGHKS and CDR2 YYEKEE (reference sequence). The CDR3 sequence: CASSPGTGGEIYGYTF.

J is TRBJ2-7 and V is TRBV15; the D call from TCRdb, TRBD2, cannot be confirmed without DNA. Germline V gene data show CDR1 as LNHNV and CDR2 as YYDKDF (reference sequence). This CDR3 comprises 15 residues. The CDR3 reads CATSRDWEVKGEQYF.

The chain joins TRBV5-1 to TRBJ1-2. The CDR3 is 13 residues long. Germline V gene lookup returns CDR1 SGHRS and CDR2 YFSETQ. The CDR3 here is CASSLALGYGYTF.

V gene TRBV18 combines with J gene TRBJ2-7; the D call of TRBD2 rests on TCRdb alone, since no DNA is present to check it. The CDR3 consists of 14 residues. The germline V gene has CDR1 KGHSH and CDR2 LQKENI. The CDR3 loop reads CASSPGSGRNEQYF.

The V gene is TRBV27, the J gene TRBJ2-1; checking the TCRdb D call of TRBD2 is not possible without DNA. The CDR3 is made up of 15 amino acids. In germline, CDR1 is MNHEY, CDR2 SMNVEV (reference sequence). CDR3 protein: CASSLGQRPYNEQFF.

The rearrangement uses TRBV27 and TRBJ1-1. Germline V gene lookup returns CDR1 MNHEY and CDR2 SMNVEV (reference sequence). The CDR3 is 13 amino acids. CDR3 amino acids: CASSFGWGTEAFF.

This chain links TRBV19 with TRBJ2-2. CDR3 size: 13 residues. CDR1 is LNHDA and CDR2 is SQIVND in the germline V gene (reference sequence). The CDR3: CASSIEGYGELFF.

This chain connects TRBV14 to TRBJ2-7; TCRdb's D gene call, TRBD2, goes unchecked for lack of DNA. This CDR3 spans 14 amino acids. CDR1 is SGHDN and CDR2 is FVKESK in the germline V gene. The CDR3 sequence: CASSPTGVFYEQYF.

The rearrangement uses TRBV5-1 and TRBJ1-1. The CDR3 is 17 residues long. CDR1 is SGHRS, CDR2 YFSETQ, per germline. CDR3 loop: CASSLQPLEVMNTEAFF.

The J gene is TRBJ2-3, the V gene TRBV10-3; the D call of TRBD1 rests on TCRdb alone, since no DNA is present to check it. This CDR3 is 14 amino acids long. The V gene's germline CDR1 is ENHRY and CDR2 SYGVKD. CDR3 protein: CAISESGGMDTQYF.

The chain couples TRBV5-1 to TRBJ2-1; TCRdb reports TRBD2, a call that lacks DNA to check it against. This CDR3 region has 16 residues. Per the germline V gene, CDR1 is SGHRS and CDR2 is YFSETQ. The chain's CDR3 is CASSLVFGGGDNEQFF.

The rearrangement links TRBV4-1 to TRBJ1-1; no DNA is available, so the TRBD1 call from TCRdb remains unchecked. Germline CDR1 MGHRA, CDR2 YSYEKL. The CDR3 loop spans 19 amino acids. CDR3 region: CASSQARRNVRVVGTEAFF.

This chain connects TRBV28 to TRBJ2-7; TCRdb picks TRBD2, but there is no DNA to check that call. The CDR3 is 16 residues long. CDR1 is MDHEN and CDR2 is SYDVKM in the germline V gene. The CDR3 here is CASSDIASAVPYEQYF.

The chain uses TRBV11-2 and TRBJ2-1; with no DNA, the TCRdb D assignment of TRBD2 cannot be verified. The CDR3 spans 18 residues. Germline CDR1 is SGHAT and CDR2 is FQNNGV. The CDR3 sequence: CASSSGLITETSYNEQFF.

The chain links TRBV20-1 to TRBJ1-1; there is no DNA to check the TCRdb D call of TRBD1. This CDR3 region has 12 residues. CDR1 DFQATT and CDR2 SNEGSKA come from the germline V gene (reference sequence). CDR3 in amino acids: CSASSQGTEAFF.

The chain employs TRBV10-3 and TRBJ2-3; the TCRdb D gene call, TRBD1, has no DNA to confirm it. CDR3 length: 13 amino acids. CDR1 is ENHRY, CDR2 SYGVKD, per germline. CDR3 sequence: CAISRTGVDTQYF.

The chain recombines TRBV7-6 with TRBJ2-1; TCRdb's D call, TRBD1, is unchecked because there is no DNA. The germline gives CDR1 SGHVS, CDR2 FNYEAQ. CDR3 length: 13 amino acids. Here the CDR3 reads CASSPRERNEQFF. Filled out from reference TRBV7-6 and TRBJ2-1, the complete variable domain reads GAGVSQSPRYKVTKRGQDVALRCDPISGHVSLYWYRQALGQGPEFLTYFNYEAQQDKSGLPNDRFSAERPEGSISTLTIQRTEQRDSAMYRCASSPRERNEQFFGPGTRLTVL.

V is TRBV29-1 and J is TRBJ1-1. Per the germline V gene, CDR1 is SQVTM and CDR2 is ANQGSEA. The length of the CDR3 is 13 residues. The CDR3 sequence is CSANLDRNTEAFF.

This chain connects TRBV29-1 to TRBJ1-2; as DNA is missing, the TRBD1 call by TCRdb cannot be tested. The CDR3 has 13 amino acids. Germline CDR1 reads SQVTM; CDR2 reads ANQGSEA. CDR3 protein: CSVEDRGAYGYTF.

The chain couples TRBV5-1 to TRBJ2-3; TCRdb's D call, TRBD2, is unchecked because there is no DNA. Germline CDR1 reads SGHRS; CDR2 reads YFSETQ. The CDR3 totals 19 residues. CDR3 amino acids: CASSLGLAGGPTSTDTQYF.

CDR3 sequence reads: CSVWVQSSYEQYF. The chain joins TRBV29-1 to TRBJ2-7. The CDR3 runs 13 residues. Germline V CDR1 and CDR2: SQVTM, ANQGSEA.

The genes are TRBV28 and TRBJ1-2. CDR1 MDHEN and CDR2 SYDVKM come from the germline V gene. This CDR3 region has 11 residues. CDR3 protein: CASERGYGYTF.

The chain recombines TRBV20-1 with TRBJ1-1. The CDR3 has 11 amino acids. The germline V gene encodes CDR1 DFQATT and CDR2 SNEGSKA (reference sequence). The CDR3 is CSAELNTEAFF.

The V gene is TRBV30, the J gene TRBJ2-7. Per the germline V gene, CDR1 is GTSNPN and CDR2 is SVGIG (reference sequence). This CDR3 contains 13 residues. The chain's CDR3 is CAWSVSRLHEQYF.

The J gene is TRBJ2-2, the V gene TRBV7-6; TCRdb indicates TRBD2, and absent DNA this call remains unverified. Germline V gene lookup returns CDR1 SGHVS and CDR2 FNYEAQ. The CDR3 sequence is 15 residues long. CDR3: CASSAAGSNTGELFF. The full variable domain, rest sourced from reference TRBV7-6 and TRBJ2-2, is GAGVSQSPRYKVTKRGQDVALRCDPISGHVSLYWYRQALGQGPEFLTYFNYEAQQDKSGLPNDRFSAERPEGSISTLTIQRTEQRDSAMYRCASSAAGSNTGELFFGEGSRLTVL.

This chain connects TRBV7-6 to TRBJ2-3; TCRdb returns TRBD2, unconfirmable since there is no DNA. CDR1 is SGHVS and CDR2 is FNYEAQ in the germline V gene. CDR3 length: 17 residues. The CDR3 loop is CASSLGPQRGGADTQYF.